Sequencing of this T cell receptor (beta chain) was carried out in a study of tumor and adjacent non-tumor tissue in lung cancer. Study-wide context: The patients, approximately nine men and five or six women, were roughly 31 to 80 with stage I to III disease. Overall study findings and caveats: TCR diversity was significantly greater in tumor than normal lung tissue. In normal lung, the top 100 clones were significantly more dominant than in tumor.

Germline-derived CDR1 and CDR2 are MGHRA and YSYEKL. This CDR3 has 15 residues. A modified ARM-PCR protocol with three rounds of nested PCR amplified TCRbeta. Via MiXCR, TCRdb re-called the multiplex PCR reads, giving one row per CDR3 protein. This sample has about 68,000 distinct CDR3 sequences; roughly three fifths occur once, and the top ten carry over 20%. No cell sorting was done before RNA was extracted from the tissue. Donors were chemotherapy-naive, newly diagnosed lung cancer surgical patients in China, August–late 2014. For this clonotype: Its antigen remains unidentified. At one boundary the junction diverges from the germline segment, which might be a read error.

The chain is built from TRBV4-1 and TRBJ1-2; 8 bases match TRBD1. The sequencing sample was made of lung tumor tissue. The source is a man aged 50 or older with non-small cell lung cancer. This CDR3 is CASSRPGTGLYGYTF. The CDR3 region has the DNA TGCGCCAGTAGCCGCCCCGGGACAGGCCTCTATGGCTACACCTTC.